This entry concerns a single T cell receptor (beta chain). Its antigen is not yet known. Per-base quality was not reported, and no clone a single base away is much larger than it. The germline V gene specifies SGHRS as CDR1 and YFSETQ as CDR2. V is pared back by 3 bases and J by 3 bases, with 10 bases lying between the germline termini. CDR3 length: 14 amino acids, cysteine to phenylalanine. Only the CDR3 DNA is retained, 42 bases long and in frame from the first base. Healthy HIV-negative adults with no recently reported acute infections or vaccinations were included as donors. Every donor was a Caucasian adult residing in Nashville, Tennessee, USA. CD4+ T cells were enriched by magnetic negative selection; naive cells were then positively selected on CD45RA, and the negative fraction formed the memory subset. Blood was collected by leukapheresis, and PBMCs were isolated by Ficoll-Histopaque density gradient centrifugation and then cryopreserved in liquid nitrogen vapor phase. Purity and quantity of every magnetically sorted T cell population were checked by analytical flow cytometry. Each sorted fraction had its genomic DNA isolated and then quantified by UV absorbance on a Nanodrop 2000c.

The entry originates in a study of shared clonotypes between healthy human individuals (dated by TCRdb to 2020 to 2022). Notes on the research overall: Three men and a couple of women, aged 18 to 49 years, made up the cohort. For each donor, CD4 naive and CD4 memory were each run on three plates, CD8 naive on two plates, and CD8 memory on one plate. To estimate repertoire size and how much clonotypes are shared between individuals, the study performed deep sequencing of blood TCR repertoires from roughly five healthy adults. To increase sequencing depth and limit assay-specific biases, TCR repertoire library preparation and sequencing were carried out by different laboratories using diverse techniques. Leukapheresis yielded between about 0.94 and 8.9 billion PBMCs per donor. Beyond this particular receptor, the publication reports: Because the study included a small number of donors, the genetic and exposure-history diversity represented was limited. Clonotypes shared by all four sorted-subset donors showed higher generation probabilities than non-shared clonotypes. Across four donors, roughly 5% of naive CD4, 3% to 3.5% of naive CD8, 2.3% of memory CD4, and 0.4% to 0.45% of memory CD8 clonotypes were shared. Pairwise subsampling led to the expectation that sequencing depth would affect the degree of clonotype sharing among donors. Even with the large sequencing depth, rarefaction of the sorted-subset datasets indicated that sequencing was incomplete. Sampling was restricted to blood, and TCR repertoires in tissue are likely to differ from TCR repertoires in blood. Naive subsets generally had larger estimated clonotype richness than memory subsets.

Using the deep immunoSEQ assay, TCR CDR3 regions were amplified from genomic DNA by multiplex PCR. Genomic DNA extracted from each cell subset was distributed evenly over all wells of several immunoSEQ 96-well plates, and each plate served as one replicate. For sorted subsets, each replicate PCR was loaded with about 0.2 ug genomic DNA, equivalent to 25,000 to 30,000 T cell genomes. Purified libraries were quantified with a Qubit 3.0 fluorometer, sized on a Bioanalyzer 2100, and re-quantified with the KAPA Library Quantification kit. Every immunoSEQ 96-well plate was sequenced on a separate single-read 150-cycle Illumina NextSeq 550 flow cell. In the paper's pipeline: Because only junctional sequences without quality scores were contained in the immunoSEQ output, filtering matching that applied to full-length reads could not be performed. To assign V/J genes and CDR3, sequences were annotated using PyIR, a Python wrapper for IgBLAST v1.9, with IMGT germline references. Reads were removed for weak V/J assignments (E-value above 1e-6), missing CDR3, stop codons, out-of-frame junctions, or ambiguous translated residues. V3J clonotypes were defined by identical inferred V gene, J gene, and CDR3 amino acid sequence. Percentage overlap between repertoires was computed as shared unique clonotypes divided by the size of the smaller repertoire. Three approaches were used to assess repertoire richness: RTK rarefaction, the Chao1 estimator, and Recon v2.1 estimates of unobserved clonotypes. OLGA was used to compute generation probabilities for all TCRbeta clonotypes that the gDNA method yielded from a handful of donors. This is the immuneACCESS table as TCRdb keeps it, with only in-frame sequences that have V and J called. A part of the clones is gone; compared with another copy, unresolved V genes explain less than half, and the rest is unexplained. The D gene and trimming were derived from the DNA, and the V and J assignments and clone size from that table. The sample has 2 million to 2.5 million clones on record, over 85% of them singletons. 0.39% of the sample belongs to the ten largest clones.

The source is a man aged 18 to 30 in good health. Some clones in this sample may be carry-over from other donors' samples. The chain is assembled from TRBV5-1 and TRBJ1-3; the D gene assignment is ambiguous. The sample comprised naive CD4+ T cells from PBMCs. The cell subset or site label corresponds to: CD45RA+ positively selected. Here is the DNA: TGCGCCAGCAGCTCCCGGGAAGGTGGAAACACCATATATTTT. The encoded protein is CASSSREGGNTIYF.